The next 23 T cell receptor beta chains were all read from a single sample in a study of T cell changes during pregnancy in multiple sclerosis. Generated by immunoSEQ multiplex PCR, the TCRdb table keeps only in-frame clones and is missing some. The sample lists about 73,000 clones, around 94% occurring once. The sequencing used peripheral blood, collected in the third trimester of pregnancy. The receptors were sampled from a female donor in good health, enrolled as a control in a pregnancy study.

The chain uses TRBV7-2 and TRBJ2-7; 13 bases agree with TRBD2. Trimming at V came to 0 bases and at J to 3 bases, leaving 8 bases not matched to a gene. The CDR3 runs to 18 residues. CDR1 SGHTA and CDR2 FQGNSA come from the germline V gene. The CDR3 region is CASSLARGLAGEGYEQYF. The CDR3 nucleotides read TGTGCCAGCAGCTTAGCGCGCGGACTAGCGGGAGAGGGCTACGAGCAGTACTTC.

V is TRBV30 and J is TRBJ1-6, with no clear D. Germline CDR1 and CDR2: GTSNPN and SVGIG (reference sequence). Trimming removed 5 bases from V and 5 bases from J, with 7 bases in between. The CDR3 runs to 12 residues. Here the CDR3 DNA reads TGTGCCTGGGGCCAGAATAATTCACCCCTCCACTTT. Its protein is CAWGQNNSPLHF.

The V and J genes are TRBV11-2 and TRBJ2-5, with TRBD1 matching 11 bases. The CDR3 contains 18 residues. Unmatched junction bases numbered 12, after V lost 5 bases and J lost 1 base. Germline CDR1 is SGHAT and CDR2 is FQNNGV. CDR3 sequence reads: CASSRGQGAMSPQETQYF. The CDR3 region has the DNA TGTGCCAGCAGCAGAGGACAGGGGGCGATGAGCCCCCAAGAGACCCAGTACTTC.

The chain is built from TRBV27 and TRBJ2-3; 12 nucleotides agree with TRBD2. The CDR3 is made up of 16 amino acids. The J segment lost 6 bases and the V segment lost 4 bases, leaving 8 bases of the junction unmatched. In germline, CDR1 is MNHEY, CDR2 SMNVEV (reference sequence). In DNA, the CDR3 is TGTGCCAGCAGTTCCATCTTAACTAGCGGGAGGGATACGCAGTATTTT. It yields the protein CASSSILTSGRDTQYF.

The genes are TRBV7-8 and TRBJ1-2, with 9 bases matching TRBD1. Germline V lookup: CDR1 SGHVS, CDR2 FQNEAQ. The junction had 10 bases not matched to a gene; V was cut back by 5 bases and J by 3 bases. The CDR3 length is 16 residues. CDR3 in DNA: TGTGCCAGCAGCCCAAGGACAGGGGCGAAGGACTATGGCTACACCTTC. Protein sequence: CASSPRTGAKDYGYTF.

The rearrangement uses TRBV6-6 and TRBJ2-3, with TRBD1 matching over 8 bases. The CDR3 contains 14 residues. The germline gives CDR1 MNHNY, CDR2 SVGAGI (reference sequence). V lost 5 bases and J lost 5; bases outside the gene matches: 6. The CDR3: CASSTQGARDTQYF. CDR3 DNA sequence: TGTGCCAGCAGTACCCAGGGGGCGCGAGATACGCAGTATTTT.

The V call is TRBV5-1, the J call TRBJ1-3; 9 bases match TRBD1. CDR1 is SGHRS, CDR2 YFSETQ, per germline. V dropped 2 bases and J dropped 0; count of bases not matched to a gene: 3. CDR3 length equals 16 residues. The DNA of the CDR3 is TGCGCCAGCAGCTTAGGACAGGGGTTCTCTGGAAACACCATATATTTT. Its protein product is CASSLGQGFSGNTIYF. The complete variable domain, with remaining parts taken from reference TRBV5-1 and TRBJ1-3, reads KAGVTQTPRYLIKTRGQQVTLSCSPISGHRSVSWYQQTPGQGLQFLFEYFSETQRNKGNFPGRFSGRQFSNSRSEMNVSTLELGDSALYLCASSLGQGFSGNTIYFGEGSWLTVV.

This clone was seen just once. This chain uses TRBV28 with TRBJ1-2; D ambiguous. The germline CDR1 and CDR2 sequences are MDHEN and SYDVKM. The CDR3 is 12 residues long. The germline V and J ends were trimmed by 2 bases and 7 bases, with 8 bases remaining between them. This CDR3 is CASSLGRFGYTF. The CDR3 nucleotides are TGTGCCAGCAGTTTAGGCAGGTTTGGCTACACCTTC.

The genes are TRBV4-3 and TRBJ2-7; the D gene is possibly TRBD1 (6 bases). The CDR3 contains 14 residues. In germline, CDR1 is LGHNA, CDR2 YSLEER. V lost 6 bases to trimming and J lost 3 bases, with 15 bases between them. CDR3 residues: CASSPSDRIYEQYF. In nucleotides, the CDR3 is TGCGCCAGCAGTCCATCGGACAGAATCTACGAGCAGTACTTC.

V and J are TRBV15 and TRBJ2-1; perhaps TRBD2 as D (6 bases). The V gene lost 2 bases and the J gene lost 0 bases, with 14 bases spanning the gap. The CDR3 consists of 17 residues. Germline lookup yields CDR1 LNHNV and CDR2 YYDKDF (reference sequence). This chain's CDR3 is CATSRRLEGYSYNEQFF. The CDR3 DNA is TGTGCCACCAGCAGACGACTGGAGGGTTACTCCTACAATGAGCAGTTCTTC.

The chain couples TRBV4-2 to TRBJ2-3, with a possible D match to TRBD2 (7 bases). This CDR3 has 16 residues. Trimming took 0 bases from V and 5 from J, leaving 15 bases between them. The germline V gene encodes CDR1 LGHNA and CDR2 YNFKEQ. The chain's CDR3 is CASSQERGVAGDTQYF. The CDR3 bases are TGTGCCAGCAGCCAAGAGAGGGGGGTAGCGGGAGATACGCAGTATTTT.

V gene TRBV11-1 combines with J gene TRBJ2-7; D gene uncertain. V dropped 2 bases and J dropped 4 bases, with 6 bases sitting between them. The CDR3 contains 12 residues. Germline V gene data show CDR1 as SGHAT and CDR2 as FQDESV (reference sequence). CDR3 residues: CASSLLLYEQYF. In DNA, the CDR3 is TGTGCCAGCAGCTTATTGTTATACGAGCAGTACTTC.

J is TRBJ2-5 and V is TRBV2, with D maybe TRBD1 (7 bases). The CDR3 loop spans 14 amino acids. Germline values: CDR1 SNHLY, CDR2 FYNNEI. V lost 3 bases to trimming and J lost 2 bases, with 10 bases between them. The CDR3 region is CASSDQGGQETQYF. CDR3 nucleotides: TGTGCCAGCAGTGATCAGGGGGGACAAGAGACCCAGTACTTC.

The V call is TRBV7-2, the J call TRBJ2-7, with 13 bases lining up with TRBD2. Germline-derived CDR1 and CDR2 are SGHTA and FQGNSA. This CDR3 has 18 amino acids. Unmatched junction bases numbered 16, after V lost 4 bases and J lost 7 bases. CDR3 DNA sequence: TGTGCCAGCAGCTCCCCGAGGGGACTAGCGGGATCACTCTGGGAGCAGTACTTC. It encodes CASSSPRGLAGSLWEQYF.

J is TRBJ2-3 and V is TRBV29-1, with D hard to call. In germline, CDR1 is SQVTM, CDR2 ANQGSEA. The CDR3 loop spans 11 amino acids. Trimming removed 3 bases at V and 4 bases at J, with 5 bases between. The CDR3 protein is CSVDPADTQYF. DNA for the CDR3: TGCAGCGTTGATCCCGCAGATACGCAGTATTTT.

This chain's CDR3 is CASSPAAGDFTDTQYF. The DNA of the CDR3 is TGCGCCAGCAGCCCGGCGGCGGGGGACTTCACAGATACGCAGTATTTT. V and J are TRBV5-1 and TRBJ2-3; 7 positions match TRBD2. Per the germline V gene, CDR1 is SGHRS and CDR2 is YFSETQ. The CDR3 contains 16 residues. V was pared by 4 bases and J by 2 bases, with 10 bases of the junction left unmatched.

The chain combines TRBV6-5 with TRBJ1-2; unclear D gene. This CDR3 contains 13 residues. Between the trimmed V and J ends, which lost 6 bases and 4 bases, there was a span of 12 bases. The germline V gene encodes CDR1 MNHEY and CDR2 SVGAGI. This CDR3 reads CASSSGEPYGYTF. CDR3 coding DNA: TGTGCCAGCAGCTCGGGAGAACCCTATGGCTACACCTTC.

The CDR3 DNA is TGTGCCAGCAGCCCCCGGGACAGGGGTCACGAGCAGTACTTC. It yields the protein CASSPRDRGHEQYF. The J gene is TRBJ2-7, the V gene TRBV9, with 10 bases that match TRBD1. Trimming removed 4 bases from V and 5 bases from J; junction bases left unmatched: 6. CDR1 and CDR2 (germline): SGDLS, YYNGEE. This CDR3 spans 14 amino acids.

V usage is TRBV19 and J usage is TRBJ2-7; D is perhaps TRBD2 (6 bases). From germline, CDR1 is LNHDA and CDR2 SQIVND (reference sequence). This CDR3 region has 14 residues. The V end was cut by 5 bases, the J end by 3 bases, with 14 bases between. In nucleotides, the CDR3 is TGTGCCAGTAGTCCTCTTTCGCGGGGCTACGAGCAGTACTTC. Its protein product is CASSPLSRGYEQYF.

The gene calls are TRBV27 and TRBJ2-1; 12 bases map to TRBD2. This CDR3 comprises 17 residues. With 2 bases clipped from V and 4 bases from J, the junction kept 6 bases outside the gene matches. The germline gives CDR1 MNHEY, CDR2 SMNVEV (reference sequence). CDR3 sequence reads: CASSLVGLAGGYNEQFF. Here the CDR3 DNA reads TGTGCCAGCAGTTTAGTGGGTCTAGCGGGGGGGTACAATGAGCAGTTCTTC.

The rearrangement joins TRBV28 to TRBJ2-3, with 10 bases fitting TRBD2. Losses at the gene ends were 7 bases for V and 4 bases for J; bases not matched to a gene: 5. The CDR3 totals 14 residues. CDR1 and CDR2 (germline): MDHEN, SYDVKM. The CDR3 reads CASIPSGGADTQYF. In nucleotides, the CDR3 is TGTGCCAGCATCCCAAGCGGGGGGGCAGATACGCAGTATTTT.

CDR3 amino acids: CSANRGGEQFF. The CDR3 DNA reads as TGCAGTGCGAACCGGGGTGGGGAGCAGTTCTTC. This sequence joins TRBV20-1 and TRBJ2-1, with D possibly matching TRBD2 (5 bases). The CDR3 is 11 amino acids. Germline CDR1 is DFQATT and CDR2 is SNEGSKA (reference sequence). Trimming removed 6 bases at V and 10 bases at J, with 13 bases between.

The genes are TRBV7-2 and TRBJ2-7, with 7 positions matching TRBD2. V trimming: 4 bases; J trimming: 1 base; junction bases outside the gene matches: 7. This CDR3 comprises 15 residues. Germline assignment: CDR1 SGHTA and CDR2 FQGNSA. The CDR3 region is CASSSPTGGSYEQYF. The CDR3 DNA reads TGTGCCAGCAGCTCACCTACCGGGGGGTCCTACGAGCAGTACTTC.